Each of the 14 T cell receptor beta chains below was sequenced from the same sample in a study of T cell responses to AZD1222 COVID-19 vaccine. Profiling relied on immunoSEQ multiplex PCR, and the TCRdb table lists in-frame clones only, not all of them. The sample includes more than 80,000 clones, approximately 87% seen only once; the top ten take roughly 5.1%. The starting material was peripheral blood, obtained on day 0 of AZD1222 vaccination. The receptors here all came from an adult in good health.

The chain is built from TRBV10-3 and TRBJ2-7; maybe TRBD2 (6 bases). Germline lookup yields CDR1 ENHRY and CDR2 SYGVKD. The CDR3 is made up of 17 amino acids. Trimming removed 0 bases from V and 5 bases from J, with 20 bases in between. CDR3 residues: CAISESKGGGAIDEQYF. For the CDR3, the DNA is TGTGCCATCAGTGAGTCGAAAGGAGGAGGGGCCATAGACGAGCAGTACTTC.

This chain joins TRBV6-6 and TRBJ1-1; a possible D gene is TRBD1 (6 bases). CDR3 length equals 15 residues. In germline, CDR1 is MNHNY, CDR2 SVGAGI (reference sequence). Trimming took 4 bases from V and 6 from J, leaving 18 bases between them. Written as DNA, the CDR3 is TGTGCCAGCAGTTCCCAGGGGCAAAAATTCCCTGAAGCTTTCTTT. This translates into CASSSQGQKFPEAFF.

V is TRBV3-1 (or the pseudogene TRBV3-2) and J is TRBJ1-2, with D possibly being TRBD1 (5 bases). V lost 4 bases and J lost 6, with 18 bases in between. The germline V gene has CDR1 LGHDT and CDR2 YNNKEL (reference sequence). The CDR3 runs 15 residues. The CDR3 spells CASSPISGGANGYTF. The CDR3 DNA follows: TGTGCCAGCAGCCCCATAAGTGGAGGGGCCAATGGCTACACCTTC.

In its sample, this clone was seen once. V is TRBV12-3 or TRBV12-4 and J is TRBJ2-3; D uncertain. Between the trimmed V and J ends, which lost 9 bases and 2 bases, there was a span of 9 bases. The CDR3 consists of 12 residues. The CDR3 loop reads CASRLDTDTQYF. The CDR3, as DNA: TGTGCCAGTAGACTGGACACAGATACGCAGTATTTT.

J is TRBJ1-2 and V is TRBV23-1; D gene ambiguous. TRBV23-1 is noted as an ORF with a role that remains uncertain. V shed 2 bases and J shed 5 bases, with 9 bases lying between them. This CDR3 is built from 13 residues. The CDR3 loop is CASSQQSTYGYTF. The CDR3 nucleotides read TGCGCCAGCAGTCAACAGTCAACTTATGGCTACACCTTC.

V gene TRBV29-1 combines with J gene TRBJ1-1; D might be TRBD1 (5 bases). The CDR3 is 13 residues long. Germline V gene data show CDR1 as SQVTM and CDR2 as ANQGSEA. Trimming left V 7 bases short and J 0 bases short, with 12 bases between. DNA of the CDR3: TGCAGCGCCCCGACAGATATGAACACTGAAGCTTTCTTT. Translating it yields CSAPTDMNTEAFF.

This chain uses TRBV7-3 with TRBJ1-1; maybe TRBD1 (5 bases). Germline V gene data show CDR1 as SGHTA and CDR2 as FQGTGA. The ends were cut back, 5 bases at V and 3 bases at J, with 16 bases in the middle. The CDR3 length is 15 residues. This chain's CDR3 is CASSISSGLDTEAFF. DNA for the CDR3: TGTGCCAGCAGCATCAGCTCGGGACTGGACACTGAAGCTTTCTTT.

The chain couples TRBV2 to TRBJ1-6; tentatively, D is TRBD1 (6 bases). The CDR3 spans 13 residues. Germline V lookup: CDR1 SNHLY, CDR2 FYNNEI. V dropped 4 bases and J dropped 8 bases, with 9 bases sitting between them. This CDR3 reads CASSARGYSPLHF. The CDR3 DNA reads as TGTGCCAGCAGTGCAAGGGGGTATTCACCCCTCCACTTT.

CDR3 DNA: TGTGCCAGCAGCCAGAGGGGAGGGAATGGCTACACCTTC. Its protein product is CASSQRGGNGYTF. The gene calls are TRBV5-6 and TRBJ1-2; D may be TRBD1 (5 bases). From germline, CDR1 is SGHDT and CDR2 YYEEEE. The CDR3 spans 13 residues. V dropped 4 bases and J dropped 6 bases, with 13 bases sitting between them.

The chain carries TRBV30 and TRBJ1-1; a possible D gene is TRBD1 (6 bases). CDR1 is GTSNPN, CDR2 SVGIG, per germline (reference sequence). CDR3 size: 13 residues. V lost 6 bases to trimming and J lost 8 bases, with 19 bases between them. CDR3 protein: CACMDPPGEEAFF. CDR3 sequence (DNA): TGTGCCTGCATGGACCCCCCAGGGGAAGAAGCTTTCTTT.

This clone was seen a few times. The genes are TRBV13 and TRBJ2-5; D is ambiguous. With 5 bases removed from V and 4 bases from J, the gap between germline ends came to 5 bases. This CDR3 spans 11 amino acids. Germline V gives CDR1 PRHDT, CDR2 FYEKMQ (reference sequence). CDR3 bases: TGTGCCAGCAGCCGAAGAGAGACCCAGTACTTC. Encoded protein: CASSRRETQYF. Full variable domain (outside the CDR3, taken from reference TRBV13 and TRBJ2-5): AAGVIQSPRHLIKEKRETATLKCYPIPRHDTVYWYQQGPGQDPQFLISFYEKMQSDKGSIPDRFSAQQFSDYHSELNMSSLELGDSALYFCASSRRETQYFGPGTRLLVL.

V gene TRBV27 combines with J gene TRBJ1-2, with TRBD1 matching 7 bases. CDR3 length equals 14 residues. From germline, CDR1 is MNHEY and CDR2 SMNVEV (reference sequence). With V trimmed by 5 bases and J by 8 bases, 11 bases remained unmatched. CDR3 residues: CASSPAGTALGYTF. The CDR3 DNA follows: TGTGCCAGCAGTCCCGCCGGGACAGCGCTAGGCTACACCTTC.

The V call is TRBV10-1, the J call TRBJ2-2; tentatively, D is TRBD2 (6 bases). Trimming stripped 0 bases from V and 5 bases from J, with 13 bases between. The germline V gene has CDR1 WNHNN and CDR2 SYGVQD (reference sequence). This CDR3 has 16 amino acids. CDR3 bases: TGCGCCAGCAGTGAGTCGAGGAGTGGAGGGACCGGGGAGCTGTTTTTT. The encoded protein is CASSESRSGGTGELFF.

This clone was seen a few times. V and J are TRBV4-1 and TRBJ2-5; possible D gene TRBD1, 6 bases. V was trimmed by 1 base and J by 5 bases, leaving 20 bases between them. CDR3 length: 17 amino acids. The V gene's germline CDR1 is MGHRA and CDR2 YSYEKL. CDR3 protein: CASSQVLTGIFGETQYF. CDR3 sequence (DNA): TGCGCCAGCAGCCAAGTTCTTACAGGGATATTTGGGGAGACCCAGTACTTC.